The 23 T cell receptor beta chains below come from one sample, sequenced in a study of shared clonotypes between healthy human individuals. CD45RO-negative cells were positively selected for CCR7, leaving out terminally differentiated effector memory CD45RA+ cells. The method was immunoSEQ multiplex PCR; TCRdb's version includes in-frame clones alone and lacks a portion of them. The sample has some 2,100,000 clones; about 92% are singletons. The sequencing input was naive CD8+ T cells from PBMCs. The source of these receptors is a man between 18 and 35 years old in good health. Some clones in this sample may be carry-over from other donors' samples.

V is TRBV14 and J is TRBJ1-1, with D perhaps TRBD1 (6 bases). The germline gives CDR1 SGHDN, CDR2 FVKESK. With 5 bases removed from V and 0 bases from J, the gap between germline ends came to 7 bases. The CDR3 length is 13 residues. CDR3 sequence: CASSRTVNTEAFF. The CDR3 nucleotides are TGTGCCAGCAGCAGGACAGTGAACACTGAAGCTTTCTTT.

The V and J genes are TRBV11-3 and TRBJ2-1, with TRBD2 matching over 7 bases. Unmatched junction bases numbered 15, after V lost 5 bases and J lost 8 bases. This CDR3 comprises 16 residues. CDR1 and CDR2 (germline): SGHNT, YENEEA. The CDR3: CASSRTAAGEGDEQFF. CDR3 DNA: TGTGCCAGCAGCCGAACGGCGGCGGGAGAGGGTGATGAGCAGTTCTTC.

DNA for the CDR3: TGTGCCAGCAGCAGTGCTAGCGGGAGGTGGGAGACCCAGTACTTC. Translating gives CASSSASGRWETQYF. The rearrangement links TRBV21-1 to TRBJ2-5; the D call TRBD2 from the table was never checked on the DNA. TRBV21-1 is labeled a pseudogene. The CDR3 spans 15 residues.

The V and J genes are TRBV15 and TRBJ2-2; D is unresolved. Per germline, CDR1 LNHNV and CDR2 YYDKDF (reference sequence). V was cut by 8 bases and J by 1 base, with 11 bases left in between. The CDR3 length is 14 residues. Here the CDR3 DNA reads TGTGCCACCTCTCTTGACAAGAACACCGGGGAGCTGTTTTTT. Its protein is CATSLDKNTGELFF.

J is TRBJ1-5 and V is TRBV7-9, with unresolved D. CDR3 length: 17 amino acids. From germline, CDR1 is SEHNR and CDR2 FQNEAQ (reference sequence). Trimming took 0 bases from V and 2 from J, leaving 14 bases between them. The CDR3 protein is CASSLAGVGNGNQPQHF. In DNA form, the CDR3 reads TGTGCCAGCAGCTTAGCTGGGGTGGGGAATGGCAATCAGCCCCAGCATTTT.

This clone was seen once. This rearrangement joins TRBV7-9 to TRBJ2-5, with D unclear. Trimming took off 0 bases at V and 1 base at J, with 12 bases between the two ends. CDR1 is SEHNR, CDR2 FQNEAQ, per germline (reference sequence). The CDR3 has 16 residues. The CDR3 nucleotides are TGTGCCAGCAGCTTAGCTGGTCGGACGGTCCAAGAGACCCAGTACTTC. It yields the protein CASSLAGRTVQETQYF.

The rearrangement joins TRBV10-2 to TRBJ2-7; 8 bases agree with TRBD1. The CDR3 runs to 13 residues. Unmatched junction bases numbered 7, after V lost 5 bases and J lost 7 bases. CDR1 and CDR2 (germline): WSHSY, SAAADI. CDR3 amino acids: CASSRTGSGEQYF. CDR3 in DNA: TGCGCCAGCAGTAGGACAGGGTCAGGGGAGCAGTACTTC.

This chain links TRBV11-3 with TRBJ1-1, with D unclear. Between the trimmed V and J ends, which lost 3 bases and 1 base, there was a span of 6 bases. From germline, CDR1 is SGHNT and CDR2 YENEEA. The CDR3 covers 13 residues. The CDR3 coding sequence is TGTGCCAGCAGCTTTGCTTGGAACACTGAAGCTTTCTTT. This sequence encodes CASSFAWNTEAFF.

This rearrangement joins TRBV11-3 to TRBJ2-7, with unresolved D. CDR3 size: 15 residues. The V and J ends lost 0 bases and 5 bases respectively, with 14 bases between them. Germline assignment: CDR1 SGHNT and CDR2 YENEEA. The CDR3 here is CASSLERASGNEQYF. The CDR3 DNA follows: TGTGCCAGCAGCTTAGAGAGAGCCTCTGGCAACGAGCAGTACTTC. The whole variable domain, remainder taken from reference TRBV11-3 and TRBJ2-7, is EAGVVQSPRYKIIEKKQPVAFWCNPISGHNTLYWYLQNLGQGPELLIRYENEEAVDDSQLPKDRFSAERLKGVDSTLKIQPAELGDSAVYLCASSLERASGNEQYFGPGTRLTVT.

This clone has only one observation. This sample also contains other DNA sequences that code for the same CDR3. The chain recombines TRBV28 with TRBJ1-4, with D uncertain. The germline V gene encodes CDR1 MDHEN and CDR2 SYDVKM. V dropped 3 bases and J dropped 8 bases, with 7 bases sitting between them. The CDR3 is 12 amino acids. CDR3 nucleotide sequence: TGTGCCAGCAGTTTTTCCAGAGAAAAACTGTTTTTT. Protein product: CASSFSREKLFF.

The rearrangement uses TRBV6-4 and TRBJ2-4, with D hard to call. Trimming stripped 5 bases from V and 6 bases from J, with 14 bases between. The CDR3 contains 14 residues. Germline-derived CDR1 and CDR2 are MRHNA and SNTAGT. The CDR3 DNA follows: TGTGCCAGCAGTCCACTTCCCGGCTCAAACATTCAGTACTTC. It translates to CASSPLPGSNIQYF.

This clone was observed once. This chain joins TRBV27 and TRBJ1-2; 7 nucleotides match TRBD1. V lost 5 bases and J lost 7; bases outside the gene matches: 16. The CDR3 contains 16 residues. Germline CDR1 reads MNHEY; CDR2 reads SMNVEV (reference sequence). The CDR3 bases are TGTGCCAGCAGTAAGAACCGGGAGGGGGCCGGATCTGGCTACACCTTC. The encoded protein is CASSKNREGAGSGYTF.

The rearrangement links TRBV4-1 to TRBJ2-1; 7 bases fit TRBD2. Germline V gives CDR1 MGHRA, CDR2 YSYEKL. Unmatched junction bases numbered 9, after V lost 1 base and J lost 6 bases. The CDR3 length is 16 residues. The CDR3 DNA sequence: TGCGCCAGCAGCCAAGTAGATCGCGGGAGACCCAATGAGCAGTTCTTC. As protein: CASSQVDRGRPNEQFF.

The CDR3 loop is CASRAVPRAGELFF. The CDR3 region has the DNA TGTGCCAGCAGAGCCGTCCCAAGGGCCGGGGAGCTGTTTTTT. The chain links TRBV2 to TRBJ2-2, with D unresolved. CDR3 size: 14 residues. V was clipped by 6 bases and J by 6 bases, with 14 bases between them. Per the germline V gene, CDR1 is SNHLY and CDR2 is FYNNEI.

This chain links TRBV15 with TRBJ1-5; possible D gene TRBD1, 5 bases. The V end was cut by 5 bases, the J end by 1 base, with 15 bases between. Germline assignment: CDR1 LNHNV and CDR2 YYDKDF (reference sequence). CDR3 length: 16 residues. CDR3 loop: CATSRVSGISNQPQHF. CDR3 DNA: TGTGCCACCAGCCGGGTTTCAGGGATCAGCAATCAGCCCCAGCATTTT.

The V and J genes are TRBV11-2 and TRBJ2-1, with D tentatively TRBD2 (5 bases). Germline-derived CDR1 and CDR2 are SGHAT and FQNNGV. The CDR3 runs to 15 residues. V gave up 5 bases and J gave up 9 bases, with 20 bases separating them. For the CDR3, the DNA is TGTGCCAGCAGCCCAGCCCTACTAGGATTACGTGAGCAGTTCTTC. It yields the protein CASSPALLGLREQFF.

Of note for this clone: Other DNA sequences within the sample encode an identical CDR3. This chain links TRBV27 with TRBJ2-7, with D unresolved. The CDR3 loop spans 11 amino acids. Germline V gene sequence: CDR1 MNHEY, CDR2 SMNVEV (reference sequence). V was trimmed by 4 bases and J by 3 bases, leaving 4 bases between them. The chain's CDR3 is CASSSNYEQYF. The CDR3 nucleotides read TGTGCCAGCAGTTCCAACTACGAGCAGTACTTC.

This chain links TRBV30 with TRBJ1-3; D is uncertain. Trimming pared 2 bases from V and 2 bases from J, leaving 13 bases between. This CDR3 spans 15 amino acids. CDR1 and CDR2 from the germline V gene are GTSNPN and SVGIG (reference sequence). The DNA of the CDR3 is TGTGCCTGGAGTTCCCGGGAGAGGACTGGAAACACCATATATTTT. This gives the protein CAWSSRERTGNTIYF.

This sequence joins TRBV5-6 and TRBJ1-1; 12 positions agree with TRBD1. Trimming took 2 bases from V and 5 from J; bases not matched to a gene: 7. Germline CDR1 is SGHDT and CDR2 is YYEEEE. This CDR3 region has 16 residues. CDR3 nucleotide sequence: TGTGCCAGCAGCTTCCCGGGACAGGGGGCGAGGACTGAAGCTTTCTTT. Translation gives CASSFPGQGARTEAFF.

CDR3 sequence: CASSALGGQGYYNEQFF. CDR3 DNA sequence: TGTGCCAGCAGCGCTCTCGGGGGACAGGGGTACTACAATGAGCAGTTCTTC. The chain uses TRBV9 and TRBJ2-1; TRBD1 matches 10 bases. The length of the CDR3 is 17 residues. With 3 bases clipped from V and 3 bases from J, the junction kept 9 bases outside the gene matches. Germline lookup yields CDR1 SGDLS and CDR2 YYNGEE.

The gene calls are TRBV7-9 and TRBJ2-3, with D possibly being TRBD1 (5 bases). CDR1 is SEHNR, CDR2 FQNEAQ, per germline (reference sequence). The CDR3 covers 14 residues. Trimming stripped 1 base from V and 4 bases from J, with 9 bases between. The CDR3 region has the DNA TGTGCCAGCAGCTTAGGGCTAGGGGCAGATACGCAGTATTTT. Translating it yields CASSLGLGADTQYF.

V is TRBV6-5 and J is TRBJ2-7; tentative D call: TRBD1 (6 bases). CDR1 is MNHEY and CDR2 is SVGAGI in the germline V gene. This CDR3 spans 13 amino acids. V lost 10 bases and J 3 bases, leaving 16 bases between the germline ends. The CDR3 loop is CAIEQGRVYEQYF. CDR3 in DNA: TGTGCCATCGAACAGGGAAGGGTCTACGAGCAGTACTTC.

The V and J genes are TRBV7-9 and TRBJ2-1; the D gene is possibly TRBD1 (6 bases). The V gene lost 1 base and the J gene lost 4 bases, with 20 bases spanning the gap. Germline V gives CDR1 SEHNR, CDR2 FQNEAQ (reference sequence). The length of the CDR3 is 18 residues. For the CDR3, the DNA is TGTGCCAGCAGCTTAGTTCCGGACAGCCGAGGTCGGTACAATGAGCAGTTCTTC. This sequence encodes CASSLVPDSRGRYNEQFF.